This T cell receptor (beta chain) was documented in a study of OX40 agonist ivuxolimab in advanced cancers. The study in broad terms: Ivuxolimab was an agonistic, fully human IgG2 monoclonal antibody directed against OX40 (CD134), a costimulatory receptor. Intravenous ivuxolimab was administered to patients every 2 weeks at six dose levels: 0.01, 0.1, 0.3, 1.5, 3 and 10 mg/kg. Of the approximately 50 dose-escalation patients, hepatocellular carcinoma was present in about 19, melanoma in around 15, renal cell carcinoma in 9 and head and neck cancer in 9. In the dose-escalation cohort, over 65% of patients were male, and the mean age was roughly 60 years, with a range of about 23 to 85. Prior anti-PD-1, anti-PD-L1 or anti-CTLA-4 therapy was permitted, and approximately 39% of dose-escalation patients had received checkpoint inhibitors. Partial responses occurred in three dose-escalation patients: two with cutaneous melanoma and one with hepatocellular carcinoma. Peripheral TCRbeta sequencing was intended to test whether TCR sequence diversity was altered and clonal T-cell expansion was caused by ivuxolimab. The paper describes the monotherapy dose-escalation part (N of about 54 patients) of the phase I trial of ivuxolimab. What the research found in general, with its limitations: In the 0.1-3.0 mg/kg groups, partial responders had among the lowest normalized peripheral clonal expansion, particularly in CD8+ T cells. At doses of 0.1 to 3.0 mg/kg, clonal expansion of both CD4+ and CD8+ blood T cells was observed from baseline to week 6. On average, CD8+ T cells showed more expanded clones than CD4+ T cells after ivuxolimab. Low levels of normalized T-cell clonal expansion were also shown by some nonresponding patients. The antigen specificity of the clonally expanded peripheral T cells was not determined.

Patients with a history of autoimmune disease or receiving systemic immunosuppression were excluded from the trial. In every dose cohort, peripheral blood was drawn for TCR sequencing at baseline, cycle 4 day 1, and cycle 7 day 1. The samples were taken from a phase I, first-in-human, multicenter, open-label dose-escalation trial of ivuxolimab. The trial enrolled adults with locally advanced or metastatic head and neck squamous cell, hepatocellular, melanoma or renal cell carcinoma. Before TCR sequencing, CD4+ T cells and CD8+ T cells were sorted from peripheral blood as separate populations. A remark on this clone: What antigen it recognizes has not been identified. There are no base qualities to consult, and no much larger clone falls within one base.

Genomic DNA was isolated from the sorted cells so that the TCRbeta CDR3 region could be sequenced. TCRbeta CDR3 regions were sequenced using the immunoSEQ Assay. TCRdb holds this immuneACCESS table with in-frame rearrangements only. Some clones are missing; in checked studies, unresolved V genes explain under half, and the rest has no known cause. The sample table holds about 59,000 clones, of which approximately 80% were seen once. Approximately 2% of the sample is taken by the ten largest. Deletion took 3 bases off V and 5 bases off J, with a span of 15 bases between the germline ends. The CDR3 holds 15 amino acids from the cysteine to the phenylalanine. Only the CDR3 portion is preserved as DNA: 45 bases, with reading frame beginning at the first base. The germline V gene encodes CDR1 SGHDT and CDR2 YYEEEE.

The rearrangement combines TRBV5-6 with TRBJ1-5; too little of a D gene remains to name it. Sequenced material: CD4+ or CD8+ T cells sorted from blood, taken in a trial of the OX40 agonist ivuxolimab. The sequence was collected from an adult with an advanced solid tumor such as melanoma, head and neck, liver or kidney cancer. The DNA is TGTGCCAGCAGCTCGGGCGGCATCTACGATCAGCCCCAGCATTTT. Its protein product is CASSSGGIYDQPQHF.